A selection of T cell receptor beta chains follows, all from one sample in a study of T cells in Graves' hyperthyroidism and ophthalmopathy. TCRdb re-analysed the multiplex PCR reads in MiXCR, keeping a single row per CDR3 protein. The table includes more than 550,000 distinct CDR3 sequences, about 19% detected once. What was sequenced was blood. The receptors stem from a woman in her forties or fifties with Graves' hyperthyroidism that later progressed to Graves' ophthalmopathy. Both conserved end residues are part of each CDR3. The D gene is left open where the match is weak. For some rows the clone size is stated as once, few or many, or as a class when expanded; others skip it.

v_gene	abundance	j_gene	d_gene	CDR3aa	CDR3nt
TRBV27	.	TRBJ2-7	.	CASGIDPGGNEQYF	TGTGCCAGCGGCATCGACCCGGGGGGCAACGAGCAGTACTTC
TRBV3-1	many	TRBJ2-3	.	CASSQVRNWASTDTQYF	TGTGCCAGCAGCCAAGTAAGGAACTGGGCGAGCACAGATACGCAGTATTTT
TRBV9	many	TRBJ2-7	TRBD2	CASSVDSTSGFSYEQYF	TGTGCCAGCAGCGTAGACTCGACTAGCGGATTCTCCTACGAGCAGTACTTC
TRBV29-1	.	TRBJ1-2	.	CSAVGGYGYTF	TGCAGCGCGGTAGGAGGGTATGGCTACACCTTC
TRBV20-1	few	TRBJ2-2	.	CSARDAGINTGELFF	TGCAGTGCTAGAGATGCAGGGATAAACACCGGGGAGCTGTTTTTT
TRBV3-1	many	TRBJ1-5	TRBD1	CASRPGQGQKSLNQPQHF	TGTGCCAGCAGACCCGGACAGGGCCAAAAGTCACTCAATCAGCCCCAGCATTTT
TRBV6-1	.	TRBJ1-4	TRBD1	CASSDGTGSPLATNEKLFF	TGTGCCAGCAGTGACGGGACAGGGTCCCCCCTTGCAACTAATGAAAAACTGTTTTTT
TRBV7-9	.	TRBJ1-1	.	CASSSGRHTEAFF	TGTGCCAGCAGCTCGGGACGGCACACTGAAGCTTTCTTT
TRBV5-1	few	TRBJ1-1	TRBD1	CASSLPSGTGVRNTEAFF	TGCGCCAGCAGCTTGCCCTCCGGGACAGGGGTAAGGAACACTGAAGCTTTCTTT
TRBV5-6	.	TRBJ2-4	.	CASSLGGEGKNIQYF	TGTGCCAGCAGCTTGGGGGGGGAAGGCAAAAACATTCAGTACTTC
TRBV20-1	few	TRBJ1-4	.	CSARGTGSRANEKLFF	TGCAGTGCTAGAGGCACAGGTAGTCGCGCTAATGAAAAACTGTTTTTT
TRBV3-1	many	TRBJ2-1	.	CASSQSWGGRNEQFF	TGTGCCAGCAGCCAATCCTGGGGGGGCCGGAATGAGCAGTTCTTC
TRBV13	.	TRBJ1-3	.	CASLQGVGSGNTIYF	TGTGCCAGCTTGCAGGGAGTGGGGTCTGGAAACACCATATATTTT
TRBV5-1	many	TRBJ2-7	.	CASSLGTVSYEQYF	TGCGCCAGCAGCTTGGGGACAGTCTCCTACGAGCAGTACTTC
TRBV11-2	many	TRBJ1-2	.	CASSSYPPGSYGYTF	TGTGCCAGCAGCTCCTACCCCCCGGGCTCCTATGGCTACACCTTC
TRBV28	many	TRBJ1-1	.	CASSSRWTEAFF	TGTGCCAGCAGTTCGAGGTGGACTGAAGCTTTCTTT
TRBV6-5	few	TRBJ2-1	.	CASSYGGYNEQFF	TGTGCCAGCAGTTATGGCGGGTACAATGAGCAGTTCTTC
TRBV2	many	TRBJ2-3	.	CASREGRVSTDTQYF	TGTGCCAGCAGGGAGGGACGGGTGAGCACAGATACGCAGTATTTT
TRBV6-2/TRBV6-3	few	TRBJ2-7	.	CASSYVAGLSYEQYF	TGTGCCAGCAGTTACGTCGCGGGACTTTCCTACGAGCAGTACTTC
TRBV20-1	few	TRBJ2-1	TRBD2	CSARRPSGGYNEQFF	TGCAGTGCTAGACGTCCTAGCGGGGGTTACAATGAGCAGTTCTTC
TRBV7-8	many	TRBJ2-5	TRBD2	CASSWAGGGRGETQYF	TGTGCCAGCAGCTGGGCCGGGGGGGGGCGCGGAGAGACCCAGTACTTC
TRBV30	.	TRBJ1-1	.	CAWTGPGNTEAFF	TGTGCCTGGACCGGCCCCGGGAACACTGAAGCTTTCTTT
TRBV15	many	TRBJ1-1	.	CATSRVGNTEAFF	TGTGCCACCAGCAGAGTAGGGAACACTGAAGCTTTCTTT
TRBV29-1	.	TRBJ1-1	.	CSGAVNTEAFF	TGCAGCGGTGCCGTGAACACTGAAGCTTTCTTT
TRBV5-1	few	TRBJ1-1	.	CASSFFRGENTEAFF	TGCGCCAGCAGCTTTTTCCGAGGAGAGAACACTGAAGCTTTCTTT
TRBV11-3	many	TRBJ2-2	.	CASSLGGLDTGELFF	TGTGCCAGCAGCTTGGGGGGACTCGACACCGGGGAGCTGTTTTTT
TRBV24-1	.	TRBJ2-5	.	CATSGLRGQEGETQYF	TGTGCCACCAGTGGGCTGAGGGGGCAGGAGGGAGAGACCCAGTACTTC
TRBV12-3/TRBV12-4	many	TRBJ1-2	.	CASTLGQRGYTF	TGTGCCAGCACCTTGGGACAACGCGGCTACACCTTC
TRBV20-1	many	TRBJ1-1	TRBD1	CSLGTGGRAFF	TGCAGCCTGGGGACAGGCGGTCGAGCTTTCTTT
TRBV6-2/TRBV6-3	few	TRBJ2-7	.	CASSGWGLRISYEQYF	TGTGCCAGCAGTGGGTGGGGGCTCCGTATCTCCTACGAGCAGTACTTC
TRBV20-1	many	TRBJ2-1	.	CSVLVWGGLNEQFF	TGCAGTGTCCTAGTGTGGGGGGGGCTCAATGAGCAGTTCTTC